What follows are 5 T cell receptor beta chains derived from one specimen sequenced in a study of regulatory T cells in long-lasting Graves disease. The sample's time point: persistent/refractory GD, antithyroid drugs over 5 years with positive TRAb. The TCR library used RNA extracted from PBMCs. Building the TCR beta libraries relied on iRepertoire HTBI primers, and CDR3 regions underwent Arm-PCR. TCRdb re-analysed the multiplex PCR reads in MiXCR, keeping a single row per CDR3 protein. The sample consists of 250,000 to 300,000 distinct CDR3 sequences, 22% of them appearing once. Sequenced here: peripheral blood mononuclear cells (PBMCs), sampled when the disease was refractory, from a patient treated with antithyroid drugs. The receptor set was obtained from a female donor with Graves disease.

The chain employs TRBV20-1 and TRBJ2-7, with D possibly matching TRBD2 (6 bases). CDR3 length: 13 residues. Germline CDR1 DFQATT, CDR2 SNEGSKA (reference sequence). Trimming took off 6 bases at V and 6 bases at J, with 18 bases between the two ends. The CDR3 region is CSAAIRGSSEQYF. In DNA, the CDR3 is TGCAGTGCCGCGATCCGGGGGAGTAGCGAGCAGTACTTC.

This clonotype was counted ten times or more. The genes are TRBV7-2 and TRBJ1-2; D may be TRBD1 (5 bases). The V and J ends lost 5 bases and 8 bases respectively, with 18 bases between them. The germline CDR1 and CDR2 sequences are SGHTA and FQGNSA. There are 14 residues in the CDR3. This CDR3 reads CASSPRGDSKGYTF. The CDR3 bases are TGTGCCAGCAGCCCCCGGGGGGACTCCAAGGGCTACACCTTC. Together with reference TRBV7-2 and TRBJ1-2, the CDR3 gives the full variable domain: GAGVSQSPSNKVTEKGKDVELRCDPISGHTALYWYRQSLGQGLEFLIYFQGNSAPDKSGLPSDRFSAERTGGSVSTLTIQRTQQEDSAVYLCASSPRGDSKGYTFGSGTRLTVV.

This chain connects TRBV6-1 to TRBJ1-2; 10 bases line up with TRBD1. Germline loops: CDR1 MNHNS, CDR2 SASEGT. There are 15 residues in the CDR3. V lost 7 bases to trimming and J lost 2 bases; unmatched junction nucleotides: 7. The CDR3 reads CASNPATGGNYGYTF. In DNA, the CDR3 is TGTGCCAGCAACCCTGCGACAGGGGGCAACTATGGCTACACCTTC.

The chain combines TRBV2 with TRBJ1-6, with a weak D call TRBD1 (5 bases). CDR3 length equals 15 residues. Germline V gives CDR1 SNHLY, CDR2 FYNNEI. V was clipped by 7 bases and J by 9 bases, with 19 bases between them. The CDR3 DNA follows: TGTGCCAGCACAATCCTCGGGGGAGGTGGTTCACCCCTCCACTTT. Translating it yields CASTILGGGGSPLHF.

In this sample, this clonotype turned up many times. V gene TRBV6-1 combines with J gene TRBJ2-7; 9 nucleotides line up with TRBD2. J was trimmed by 7 bases and V by 7 bases; bases with no gene match: 11. Germline V gives CDR1 MNHNS, CDR2 SASEGT. There are 14 residues in the CDR3. The CDR3 DNA reads as TGTGCCAGCACAGTAGCGGGAGCCACGAGGGAGCAGTACTTC. Protein sequence: CASTVAGATREQYF.